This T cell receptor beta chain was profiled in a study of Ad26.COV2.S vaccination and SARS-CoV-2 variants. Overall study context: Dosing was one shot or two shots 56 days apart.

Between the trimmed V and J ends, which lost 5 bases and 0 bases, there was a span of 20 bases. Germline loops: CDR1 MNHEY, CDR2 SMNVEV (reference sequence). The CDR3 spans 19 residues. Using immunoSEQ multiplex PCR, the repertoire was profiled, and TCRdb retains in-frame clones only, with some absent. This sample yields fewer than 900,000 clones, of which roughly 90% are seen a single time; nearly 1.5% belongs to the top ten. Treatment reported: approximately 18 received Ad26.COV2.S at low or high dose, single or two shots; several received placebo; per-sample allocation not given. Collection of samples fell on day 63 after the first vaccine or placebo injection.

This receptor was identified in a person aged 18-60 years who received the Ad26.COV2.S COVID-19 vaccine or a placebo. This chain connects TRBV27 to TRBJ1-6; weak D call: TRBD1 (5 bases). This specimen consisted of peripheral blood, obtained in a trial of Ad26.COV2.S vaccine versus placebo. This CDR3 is CASSLQGLKGSSYNSPLHF. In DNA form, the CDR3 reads TGTGCCAGCAGTCTGCAGGGTCTAAAGGGAAGCTCCTATAATTCACCCCTCCACTTT.